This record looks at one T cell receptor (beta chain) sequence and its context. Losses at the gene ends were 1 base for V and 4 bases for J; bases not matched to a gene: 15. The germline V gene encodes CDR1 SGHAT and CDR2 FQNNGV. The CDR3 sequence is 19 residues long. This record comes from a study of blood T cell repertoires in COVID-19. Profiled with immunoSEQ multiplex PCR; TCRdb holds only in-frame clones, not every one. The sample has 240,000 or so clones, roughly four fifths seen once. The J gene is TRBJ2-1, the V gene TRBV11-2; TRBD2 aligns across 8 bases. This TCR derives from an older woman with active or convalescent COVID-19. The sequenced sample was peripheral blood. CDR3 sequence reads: CASSLVWRGALTTYNEQFF. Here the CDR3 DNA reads TGTGCCAGCAGCTTAGTTTGGCGGGGGGCCCTCACGACTTACAATGAGCAGTTCTTC.